This record concerns one T cell receptor beta chain sequence. The antigen remains undetermined. The data derive from a study of T cell responses to AZD1222 COVID-19 vaccine. Study observations and caveats: Among those given AZD1222, only five or six were seropositive at baseline. Vaccine-associated CD4 TCRs spanned spike, dominant at 160-218 and 743-854.

The CDR3 covers 16 residues. Germline V gives CDR1 SGHNT, CDR2 YYREEE (reference sequence). J gave up 0 bases and V 0 bases, and 3 bases lay outside the gene matches. The method was immunoSEQ multiplex PCR; TCRdb's version includes in-frame clones alone and lacks a portion of them. There are some 100,000 clones in the sample; about 90% occur only once, and under 4.5% lies in the top ten. The genes are TRBV5-4 and TRBJ1-3, with 7 bases fitting TRBD1. The receptor's source is an adult in good health. The material was peripheral blood, obtained on day 0 of MenACWY control vaccination. Here the CDR3 DNA reads TGTGCCAGCAGCTTGGCCGCAGGGGGCTCTGGAAACACCATATATTTT. Translated, it gives CASSLAAGGSGNTIYF.